These T cell receptor beta chains were read from a single sample in a study of shared clonotypes between healthy human individuals. Using immunoSEQ multiplex PCR, the repertoire was profiled, and TCRdb retains in-frame clones only, with some absent. The sample lists about 2.3 million clones; more than 85% were seen once. The sample was naive CD4+ T cells from PBMCs. These receptor sequences come from a man younger than 35 in good health. Some clones in this sample may be carry-over from other donors' samples. Each CDR3 is given without its conserved first and last residue.

v_gene: TRBV6-1; CDR3aa: ASSAGPYYEQY
v_gene: TRBV28; CDR3aa: ASSPEWGKVPGDTQY
v_gene: TRBV5-1; CDR3aa: ASSFGSSGANVLT
v_gene: TRBV7-9; CDR3aa: ASSPSGSPSTAQY
v_gene: TRBV28; CDR3aa: ASSLGYGFLDTIY
v_gene: TRBV7-2; CDR3aa: ASSLAPSWTHSYEQY
v_gene: TRBV25-1; CDR3aa: ASSVGGTFRRAF
v_gene: TRBV7-3; CDR3aa: ASSLVGDEQY
v_gene: TRBV20-1; CDR3aa: SATYTDTQY
v_gene: TRBV27; CDR3aa: ASSTAGLAGYEQY
v_gene: TRBV7-2; CDR3aa: ASSLLGVTGNTIY
v_gene: TRBV5-1; CDR3aa: ASSFQEITDTQY
v_gene: TRBV28; CDR3aa: ASSLRLAGVDEQF
v_gene: TRBV28; CDR3aa: ASSSATEGGDRYT
v_gene: TRBV28; CDR3aa: ASFSRGPNYGYT
v_gene: TRBV7-6; CDR3aa: ASSFSANTGELF
v_gene: TRBV5-1; CDR3aa: ASSPGLKETQY
v_gene: TRBV4-1; CDR3aa: ASSRGTAERSTDTQY
v_gene: TRBV2; CDR3aa: ASSVLSAAGGSEQY
v_gene: TRBV11-3; CDR3aa: ASSLAGSSYNEQF
v_gene: TRBV5-4; CDR3aa: ASSLNGGGIYEQY
v_gene: TRBV10-3; CDR3aa: AISDPGRDGSSYNEQF
v_gene: TRBV2; CDR3aa: ASSEALRGDTQY
v_gene: TRBV14; CDR3aa: ASSVDRNTEAF
v_gene: TRBV19; CDR3aa: ASSMAGADYEQY
v_gene: TRBV28; CDR3aa: ASSFGDSGRRGQF
v_gene: TRBV11-3; CDR3aa: ASSSWTSDEQY
v_gene: TRBV18; CDR3aa: ASSPLSGTYEQY
v_gene: TRBV30; CDR3aa: AWKRGTDRGNQPQH
v_gene: TRBV29-1; CDR3aa: SVATGVGETQY
v_gene: TRBV9; CDR3aa: ASSVGLAGVYEQY
v_gene: TRBV28; CDR3aa: ASNDRRSYNEQF
v_gene: TRBV6-1; CDR3aa: ASRIGTANTGELF
v_gene: TRBV9; CDR3aa: ASSVVPLSADTQY
v_gene: TRBV10-3; CDR3aa: ATGVNNQPQH
v_gene: TRBV14; CDR3aa: ASSLGPSYEQY
v_gene: TRBV7-2; CDR3aa: ASRQGIGGNTIY
v_gene: TRBV6-1; CDR3aa: ASSQGTGGRTQY
v_gene: TRBV27; CDR3aa: ASRTNRDSFREQY
v_gene: TRBV11-3; CDR3aa: ASSLLPSGNEQF
v_gene: TRBV11-3; CDR3aa: ASSSSLSYEQY
v_gene: TRBV30; CDR3aa: AWSEEVYDGYT
v_gene: TRBV18; CDR3aa: ASSSQGLSDTQY
v_gene: TRBV2; CDR3aa: ASRTLAAQPGETQY
v_gene: TRBV27; CDR3aa: ASSSPLGTENYEQY
v_gene: TRBV18; CDR3aa: ASSLVLADDNEQF
v_gene: TRBV28; CDR3aa: ASTASPTNEKLF
v_gene: TRBV9; CDR3aa: ASSSNTVGTEAF
v_gene: TRBV2; CDR3aa: ASSEWADYNYGYT